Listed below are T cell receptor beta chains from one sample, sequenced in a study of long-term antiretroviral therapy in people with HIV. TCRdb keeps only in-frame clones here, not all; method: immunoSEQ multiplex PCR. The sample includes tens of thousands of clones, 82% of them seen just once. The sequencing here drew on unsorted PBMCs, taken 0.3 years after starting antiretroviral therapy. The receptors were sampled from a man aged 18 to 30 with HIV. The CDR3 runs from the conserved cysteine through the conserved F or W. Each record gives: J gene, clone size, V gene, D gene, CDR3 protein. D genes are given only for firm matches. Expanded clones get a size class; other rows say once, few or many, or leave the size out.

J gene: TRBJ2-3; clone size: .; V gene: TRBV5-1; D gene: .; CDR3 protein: CASSAASSSDTQYF
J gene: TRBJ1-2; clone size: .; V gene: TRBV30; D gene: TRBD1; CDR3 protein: CAWSSPRDRGLSGYTF
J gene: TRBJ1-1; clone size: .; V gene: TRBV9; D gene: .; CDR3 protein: CASSVDGMNTEAFF
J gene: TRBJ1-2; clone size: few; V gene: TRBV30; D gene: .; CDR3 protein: CAWALGGSYGYTF
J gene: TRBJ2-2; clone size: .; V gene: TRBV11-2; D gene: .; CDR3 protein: CASSPTDTGELFF
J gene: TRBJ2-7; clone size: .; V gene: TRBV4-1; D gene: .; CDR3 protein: CASSAGGDGEQYF
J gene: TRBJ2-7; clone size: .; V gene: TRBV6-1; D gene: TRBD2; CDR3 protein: CASQEELAGPYEQYF
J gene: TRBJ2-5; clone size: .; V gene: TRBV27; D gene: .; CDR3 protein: CASSFTSIVETQYF
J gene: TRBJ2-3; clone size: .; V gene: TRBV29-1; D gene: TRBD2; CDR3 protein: CSVGSLAGGFTDTQYF
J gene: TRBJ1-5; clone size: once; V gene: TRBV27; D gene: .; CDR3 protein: CASSFSRNSNQPQHF
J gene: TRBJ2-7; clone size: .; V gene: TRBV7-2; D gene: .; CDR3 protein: CASSPPAVLYEQYF
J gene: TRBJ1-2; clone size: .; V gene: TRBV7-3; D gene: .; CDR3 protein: CASSFLGGDGYTF
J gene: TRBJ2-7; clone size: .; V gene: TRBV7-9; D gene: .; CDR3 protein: CASSPAFSYEQYF
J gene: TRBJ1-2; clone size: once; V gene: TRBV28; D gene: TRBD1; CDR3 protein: CASSLPGQLNYGYTF
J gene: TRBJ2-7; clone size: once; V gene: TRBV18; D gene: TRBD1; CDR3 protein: CASSRPRTGIYEQYF
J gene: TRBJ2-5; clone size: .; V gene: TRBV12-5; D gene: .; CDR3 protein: CASGFGETQYF
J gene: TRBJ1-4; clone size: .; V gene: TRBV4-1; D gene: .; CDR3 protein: CASSQGRRRDNEKLFF
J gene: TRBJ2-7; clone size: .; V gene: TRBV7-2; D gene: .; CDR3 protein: CASSFFGSYEQYF
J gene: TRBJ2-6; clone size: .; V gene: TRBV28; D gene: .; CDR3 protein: CASSFRRGTSSGANVLTF
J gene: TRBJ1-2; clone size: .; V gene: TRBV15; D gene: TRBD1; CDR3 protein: CATSTGTGIGYTF
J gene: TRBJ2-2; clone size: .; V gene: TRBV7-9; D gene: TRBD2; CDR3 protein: CASSFFEREGGGELFF
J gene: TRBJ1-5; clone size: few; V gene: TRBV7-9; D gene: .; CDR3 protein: CASSLVRGASNQPQHF
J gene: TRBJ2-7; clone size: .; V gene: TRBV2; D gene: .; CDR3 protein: CASSDEGWLDEQYF
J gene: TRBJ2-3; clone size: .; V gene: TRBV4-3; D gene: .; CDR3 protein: CASSHVRVQTDTQYF
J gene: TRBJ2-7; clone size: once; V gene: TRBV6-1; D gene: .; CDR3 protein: CASSDKAYPYEQYF
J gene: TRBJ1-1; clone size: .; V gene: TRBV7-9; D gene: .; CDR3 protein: CASSLGYTEAFF
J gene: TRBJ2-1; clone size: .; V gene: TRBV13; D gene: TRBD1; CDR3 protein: CASSSSRQGAWLAEFF
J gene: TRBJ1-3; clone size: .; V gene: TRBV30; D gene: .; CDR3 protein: CAWRDLGNTIYF
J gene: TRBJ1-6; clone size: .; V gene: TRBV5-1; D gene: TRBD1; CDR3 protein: CASRSAGGSSPLHF
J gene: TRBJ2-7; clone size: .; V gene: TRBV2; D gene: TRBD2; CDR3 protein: CASSELGGRSYEQYF
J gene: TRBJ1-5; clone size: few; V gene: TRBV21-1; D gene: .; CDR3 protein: CASSKAAVSNQPQHF
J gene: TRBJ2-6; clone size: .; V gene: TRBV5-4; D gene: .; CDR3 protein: CASSLDGSSGANVLTF
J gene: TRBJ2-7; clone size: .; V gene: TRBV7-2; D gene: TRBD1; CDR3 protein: CASSTGQGAFGEQYF
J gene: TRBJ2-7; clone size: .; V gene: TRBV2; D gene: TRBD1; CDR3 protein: CASKGQGGSGQYF
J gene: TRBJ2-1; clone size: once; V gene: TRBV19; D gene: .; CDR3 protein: CASSIGSWGDEQFF
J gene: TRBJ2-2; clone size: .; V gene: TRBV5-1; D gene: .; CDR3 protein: CASSLAPGELFF
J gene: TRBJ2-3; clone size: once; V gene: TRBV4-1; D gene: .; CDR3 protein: CASSQDERETGLSTDTQYF
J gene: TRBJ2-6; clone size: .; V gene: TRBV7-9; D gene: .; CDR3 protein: CASSDSERGSGANVLTF
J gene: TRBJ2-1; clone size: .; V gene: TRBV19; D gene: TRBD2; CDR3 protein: CASNSPLAGGVLNEQFF
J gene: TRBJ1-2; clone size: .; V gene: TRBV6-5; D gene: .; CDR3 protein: CASRYIQNNYGYTF
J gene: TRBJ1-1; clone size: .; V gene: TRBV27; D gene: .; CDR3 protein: CASSLDTLNTEAFF
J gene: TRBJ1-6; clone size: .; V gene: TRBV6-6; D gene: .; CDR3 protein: CASREDVNSPLHF
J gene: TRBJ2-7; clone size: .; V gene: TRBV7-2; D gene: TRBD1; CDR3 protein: CASSLRTGISYEQYF
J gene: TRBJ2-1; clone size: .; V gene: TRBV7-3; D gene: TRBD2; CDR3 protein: CASSTGLGMVDEQFF
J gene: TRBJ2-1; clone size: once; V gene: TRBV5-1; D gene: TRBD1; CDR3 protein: CASTKPGQGTYNEQFF
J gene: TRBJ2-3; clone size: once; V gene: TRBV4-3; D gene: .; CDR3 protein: CASSQDIPRGPEVGVTQYF
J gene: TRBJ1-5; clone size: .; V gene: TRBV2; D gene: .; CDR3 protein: CASKVLGDQPQHF
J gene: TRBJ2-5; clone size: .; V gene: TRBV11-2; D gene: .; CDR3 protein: CASSRGFGTLKTQYF
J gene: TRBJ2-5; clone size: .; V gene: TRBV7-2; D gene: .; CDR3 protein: CASSRDWGTSQYF
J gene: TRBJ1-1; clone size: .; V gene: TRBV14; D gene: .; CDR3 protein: CASSPKGNQNTEAFF
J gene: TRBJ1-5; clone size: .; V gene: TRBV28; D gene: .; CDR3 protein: CASSIQAAKAINQPQHF
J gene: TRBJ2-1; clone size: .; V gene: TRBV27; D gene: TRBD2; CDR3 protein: CASSLGLAGGREQFF
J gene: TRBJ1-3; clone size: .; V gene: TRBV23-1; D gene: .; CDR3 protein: CASRRQIKSTIYF